This T cell receptor (beta chain) was sequenced during a study of T cells in Graves' hyperthyroidism and ophthalmopathy. The wider study: Specimen type is peripheral blood, collected at initial diagnosis prior to any treatment.

Study-wide results and limits: Most clonotypes expanded in the thyroid (above 0.001) were also present in blood. A 13 V-J signature model discriminated ophthalmopathy versus stable hyperthyroidism.

Ophthalmopathy cases met thresholds of Clinical Activity Score at least 3, NOSPECS grade at least 4 and duration under 3 months. This clonotype was seen a few times. Its antigen remains unidentified. CDR3 length: 16 amino acids. Germline assignment: CDR1 SGHAT and CDR2 FQDESV (reference sequence). Trimming removed 5 bases from V and 4 bases from J; junction bases left unmatched: 12. Template material for amplifying TCR beta CDR3 regions consisted of RNA transcripts. HTBI primers were employed in a first-round RT-PCR of the TCR CDR3. TCRdb passed the multiplex PCR reads through MiXCR, listing each CDR3 protein once. The sample contains about 640,000 distinct CDR3 sequences, 20% to 25% of which appear only once.

The chain uses TRBV11-1 and TRBJ2-3; 7 positions match TRBD1. The sequence was obtained from a young man with Graves' ophthalmopathy. Specimen: blood. The CDR3, as DNA: TGTGCCAGCAGCCCGATCTTACAGGGGTTCGCAGATACGCAGTATTTT. As protein: CASSPILQGFADTQYF.